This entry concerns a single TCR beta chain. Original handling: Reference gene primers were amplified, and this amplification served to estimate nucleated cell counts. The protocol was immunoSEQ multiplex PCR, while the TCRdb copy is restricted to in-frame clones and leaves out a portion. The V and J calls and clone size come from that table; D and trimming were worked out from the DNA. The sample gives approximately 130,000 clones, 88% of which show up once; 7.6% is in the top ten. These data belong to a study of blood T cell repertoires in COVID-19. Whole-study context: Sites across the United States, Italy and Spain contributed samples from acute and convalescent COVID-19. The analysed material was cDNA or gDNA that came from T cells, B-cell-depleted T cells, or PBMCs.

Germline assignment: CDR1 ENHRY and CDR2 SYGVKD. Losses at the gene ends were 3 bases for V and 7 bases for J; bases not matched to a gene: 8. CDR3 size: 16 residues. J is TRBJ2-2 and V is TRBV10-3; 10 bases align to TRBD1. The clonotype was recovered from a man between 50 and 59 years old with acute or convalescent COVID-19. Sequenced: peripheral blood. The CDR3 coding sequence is TGTGCCATCAGTGAAATGCGGGACAGGGGTGGCGGGGAGCTGTTTTTT. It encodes CAISEMRDRGGGELFF.